These 19 T cell receptor beta chains were sequenced from one sample in a study of tissue T cells after allogeneic stem cell transplantation. Using immunoSEQ multiplex PCR, the repertoire was profiled, and TCRdb retains in-frame clones only, with some absent. This table holds 2,000 to 3,000 clones, 40% to 55% found once. Regarding time point: mouse harvest day 14 after allogeneic transplant. Each mouse received 10^7 T-cell-depleted marrow cells plus 10^6 splenic CD5+ T cells by tail vein. Specimen: gut tissue. These receptors were collected from a female BALB/c mouse given C57BL/6 T cells with graft-versus-host disease after an allogeneic hematopoietic cell transplant.

This clone showed up just a few times. Genes and germline are mouse. The read ends 1 residue early relative to the CDR3; the germline J gene fills the gap. This chain connects TRBV16 to TRBJ1-4; 7 bases fit TRBD1. V was clipped by 4 bases and J by 2 bases; unmatched bases: 1. CDR1 and CDR2 (germline): SGHSA, FRNQAP. CDR3 length: 14 amino acids. CDR3 DNA, as far as it was read: TGTGCAAGCAGCTCCAGGGGGTCCAACGAAAGATTATTT. Translating it yields CASSSRGSNERLF. The full CDR3 protein reads CASSSRGSNERLFF.

This clone was recorded a few times. Germline and genes here are mouse. The chain's CDR3 is CSSSQDTISNERLFF. The CDR3 DNA, read in part, is TGCTCCAGCAGTCAAGACACCATTTCCAACGAAAGATTATTT. This chain joins TRBV23 and TRBJ1-4; TRBD1, the table's D call, lacks a check against the DNA. Read coverage stops 1 residue before the CDR3 terminus; the germline J gene supplies the remainder. Germline CDR1 reads KGHTA; CDR2 reads FQNQQP. CDR3 size: 15 residues.

In the case of this clone: Genes and germline come from the mouse. The CDR3 end falls 1 residue outside the read, so it is completed with the germline J gene. This rearrangement joins TRBV13-3 to TRBJ1-3, with no clear D. This CDR3 has 13 residues. Germline values: CDR1 NNHDY, CDR2 SYVADS. V gave up 4 bases and J gave up 0 bases, with 5 bases separating them. This CDR3 is CASSQNSGNTLYF. The DNA read from the CDR3 is TGTGCCAGCAGTCAAAATTCTGGAAATACGCTCTAT.

Details on this clone: Gene names are the mouse ones. The read stops 1 residue short of the end of the CDR3; the missing end is completed from the germline J gene. The chain recombines TRBV5 with TRBJ2-3; D unresolved. V was cut by 4 bases and J by 0 bases, with 8 bases left in between. Germline V lookup: CDR1 LGHNA, CDR2 YNLKQL (reference sequence). The CDR3 length is 14 residues. The sequenced part of the CDR3 DNA is TGTGCCAGCAGCCTTTCTTCTAGTGCAGAAACGCTGTAT. Its protein product is CASSLSSSAETLY. The complete CDR3 sequence is CASSLSSSAETLYF.

This clone was counted once. The gene names here belong to mouse. Read sequence stops 1 residue before the CDR3 end, and the germline J gene provides the missing end. The chain links TRBV19 to TRBJ1-1; 7 positions match TRBD1. After removal of 2 bases from V and 5 bases from J, the junction contained 3 bases not matched to a gene. Germline V gene data show CDR1 as FNHDT and CDR2 as SITEND (reference sequence). This CDR3 spans 13 amino acids. CDR3 DNA, as far as it was read: TGTGCCAGCAGTATCTCGGGACAGACAGAAGTCTTC. This translates into CASSISGQTEVF. The entire CDR3 protein reads CASSISGQTEVFF. The full variable domain, with the rest looked up from reference TRBV19 and TRBJ1-1, is GGIITQTPKFLIGQEGQKLTLKCQQNFNHDTMYWYRQDSGKGLRLIYYSITENDLQKGDLSEGYDASREKKSSFSLTVTSAQKNEMAVFLCASSISGQTEVFFGKGTRLTVV.

This clone was recorded a few times. The listed genes are named as in mouse. The read is 1 residue too short to cover the CDR3 end, so that end is filled in from the germline J gene. Different DNA sequences within this sample yield the same CDR3. The gene calls are TRBV3 and TRBJ1-3; D not resolved. V was clipped by 4 bases and J by 0 bases, with 4 bases between them. This CDR3 contains 13 residues. Per germline, CDR1 SNHLY and CDR2 FYNGKV (reference sequence). CDR3 DNA (partial): TGTGCCAGCAGCTCAAATTCTGGAAATACGCTCTAT. Amino acid sequence: CASSSNSGNTLY. The whole CDR3 protein is CASSSNSGNTLYF.

Comments on this clone: Genes and germline come from the mouse. The sequenced fragment ends 1 residue before the CDR3 boundary, so the rest is inferred from the germline J gene. The V call is TRBV13-1, the J call TRBJ2-5, with 7 bases matching TRBD1. Germline V CDR1 and CDR2: NSHNY, SYGAGN. V was pared by 5 bases and J by 6 bases, with 9 bases of the junction left unmatched. The CDR3 length is 14 residues. The CDR3 reads CASSRDRGADTQYF. The DNA read from the CDR3 is TGTGCCAGCAGCCGGGACAGAGGGGCGGACACCCAGTAC.

Remarks on this clone: Each gene name is a mouse one. The CDR3 end lies 1 residue beyond the end of the read and is filled in from the germline J gene. V usage is TRBV3 and J usage is TRBJ2-1, with TRBD2 matching over 8 bases. Germline CDR1 reads SNHLY; CDR2 reads FYNGKV (reference sequence). The V gene end was trimmed by 6 bases and the J gene end by 3 bases; junction bases not matched to a gene: 4. This CDR3 contains 14 residues. CDR3 DNA (partial): TGTGCCAGCAGTCAGACTGGGGTCTATGCTGAGCAGTTC. Protein product: CASSQTGVYAEQF. From start to end, the CDR3 is CASSQTGVYAEQFF.

On this clone itself: Gene names are the mouse ones. Coverage ceases 1 residue before the CDR3 finishes, and the germline J gene fills in the end. The chain links TRBV1 to TRBJ2-7, with D perhaps matching TRBD2 (5 bases). Germline V gene lookup returns CDR1 NSQYPW and CDR2 LRSPGD (reference sequence). The CDR3 runs to 14 residues. V lost 3 bases, J lost 0 bases, and 9 bases lay in between. The part of the CDR3 DNA that was read is TGCACCTGCAGTGCTGGGGTGGGCTCCTATGAACAGTAC. Translation gives CTCSAGVGSYEQY. The whole CDR3 is CTCSAGVGSYEQYF.

As concerns this clone: The gene symbols are mouse symbols. Read coverage stops 1 residue before the CDR3 terminus; the germline J gene supplies the remainder. The V gene is TRBV24, the J gene TRBJ2-7, with 10 positions matching TRBD2. The CDR3 runs 15 residues. V shed 0 bases, J shed 5 bases, and the junction held 4 bases outside the gene matches. Germline V lookup: CDR1 KGHTA, CDR2 FRNEEI. CDR3 loop: CASSLYWGGADEQYF. CDR3 bases read: TGTGCCAGCAGTCTGTACTGGGGGGGCGCGGATGAACAGTAC.

Comments on this clone: Each gene name is a mouse one. The DNA ends 1 residue before the CDR3 does, and the rest of the CDR3 is filled in from the germline J gene. The rearrangement links TRBV12-1 to TRBJ1-1, with D possibly TRBD1 on 6 matching bases. Trimming stripped 2 bases from V and 2 bases from J, with 8 bases between. The CDR3 sequence is 13 residues long. Germline CDR1 and CDR2: SGHSN and HYEKVE. Partial CDR3 DNA: TGTGCCAGCTCTCCGGGACATAACACAGAAGTCTTC. It translates to CASSPGHNTEVF. The whole CDR3 region reads CASSPGHNTEVFF.

Of note for this clone: Genes here carry mouse names. The missing CDR3 end, 1 residue past where the read stops, is filled in from the germline J gene. The chain employs TRBV26 and TRBJ1-4, with 7 bases fitting TRBD1. The germline CDR1 and CDR2 sequences are KGHPV and FQNQEV (reference sequence). V shed 0 bases and J 3 bases; nucleotides not matched to a gene: 1. The CDR3 totals 15 residues. Incomplete CDR3 DNA: TGTGCCAGCAGTCTGTCAGGGGGCGCCAACGAAAGATTATTT. This codes for CASSLSGGANERLF. The CDR3 reads in full as CASSLSGGANERLFF.

Only a few counts were recorded for this clone. Genes and germline come from the mouse. The read comes to an end 1 residue before the CDR3 does, leaving the germline J gene to fill in the end. The chain has TRBV26 and TRBJ1-2; D call uncertain. The germline CDR1 and CDR2 sequences are KGHPV and FQNQEV (reference sequence). V lost 4 bases and J 0 bases, leaving 6 bases between the germline ends. CDR3 size: 13 residues. CDR3 sequence reads: CASSRVSNSDYTF. The sequenced CDR3 bases are TGTGCCAGCAGTCGGGTTTCAAACTCCGACTACACC.

A word on this clone: Mouse germline and gene names are used. The read comes to an end 1 residue before the CDR3 does, leaving the germline J gene to fill in the end. This chain uses TRBV26 with TRBJ2-3; perhaps TRBD1 as D (5 bases). Germline V CDR1 and CDR2: KGHPV, FQNQEV (reference sequence). The CDR3 spans 14 residues. The V end was cut by 3 bases, the J end by 1 base, with 8 bases between. Incomplete CDR3 DNA: TGTGCCAGCAGTCTAGGCAGGGGTGCAGAAACGCTGTAT. It yields the protein CASSLGRGAETLY. The full CDR3 reads CASSLGRGAETLYF.

In the case of this clone: Genes and germline come from the mouse. The read halts 1 residue ahead of the CDR3 end, with the missing end drawn from the germline J gene. The chain employs TRBV20 and TRBJ2-1; 9 nucleotides match TRBD2. The germline V gene has CDR1 GFQATS and CDR2 STVNSAI. V shed 3 bases, J shed 1 base, and the junction held 4 bases outside the gene matches. The CDR3 has 15 amino acids. The CDR3 DNA, read in part, is TGTGGTGCTAGCCCCTGGGGGGGGAACTATGCTGAGCAGTTC. It yields the protein CGASPWGGNYAEQF. The full CDR3 reads CGASPWGGNYAEQFF.

To note about this clone: Gene names are mouse gene names. The read gets to within 1 residue of the CDR3 end, and the germline J gene fills in the rest. The chain recombines TRBV29 with TRBJ1-3, with D uncertain. This CDR3 has 15 residues. Germline V gene data show CDR1 as MSHET and CDR2 as SYDVDS. V was trimmed by 6 bases and J by 0 bases, leaving 12 bases between them. The CDR3 protein is CASSLSGTSGNTLYF. The DNA read from the CDR3 is TGTGCTAGCAGCCTATCCGGCACTTCTGGAAATACGCTCTAT.

On this clone: Gene names and germline match the mouse. Coverage ceases 1 residue before the CDR3 finishes, and the germline J gene fills in the end. The V gene is TRBV5, the J gene TRBJ2-5, with no clear D. Germline CDR1 and CDR2: LGHNA and YNLKQL (reference sequence). Trimming shortened V by 1 base and J by 2 bases, and 10 bases separated the two germline ends. The CDR3 loop spans 15 amino acids. CDR3 bases read: TGTGCCAGCAGCCAAGCCGGAACAGTCCAAGACACCCAGTAC. Amino acid sequence: CASSQAGTVQDTQY. The CDR3, in full, reads CASSQAGTVQDTQYF.

About this clone: Here the gene names and germline are mouse. The read ends 1 residue shy of where the CDR3 ends; the end is completed using the germline J gene. V usage is TRBV26 and J usage is TRBJ1-4; 9 positions match TRBD1. The CDR3 sequence is 15 residues long. V lost 2 bases, J lost 7 bases, and 5 bases stayed unmatched. In germline, CDR1 is KGHPV, CDR2 FQNQEV (reference sequence). The CDR3 sequence is CASSLNRGLGERLFF. The sequenced CDR3 bases are TGTGCCAGCAGTCTGAACAGGGGGCTGGGCGAAAGATTATTT.

Comment on this clone: Gene names denote mouse genes. Sequencing ends 1 residue short of the CDR3 end; the germline J gene provides the rest. This chain links TRBV13-2 with TRBJ2-7; TRBD2 matches at 9 bases. The CDR3 extends over 16 amino acids. Germline trimming cut 2 bases from V and 0 bases from J; bases unmatched to any gene: 6. In germline, CDR1 is NNHNN, CDR2 SYGAGS (reference sequence). Incomplete CDR3 DNA: TGTGCCAGCGGTGACCCAGGACTGGGGAGCTCCTATGAACAGTAC. This translates into CASGDPGLGSSYEQY. The whole CDR3 region reads CASGDPGLGSSYEQYF.